This T cell receptor beta chain originates from a study of blood T cell repertoires in COVID-19. The wider study: Material from acute and convalescent COVID-19 was sourced from the United States, Italy and Spain. T cells, B-cell-depleted T cells, or PBMCs provided the cDNA or gDNA that served as material.

The Seattle patients, enrolled during active infection, were followed longitudinally. Authors' analysis steps: Amplifying reference gene primers gave estimates of nucleated cell counts. The data were produced by immunoSEQ multiplex PCR, yet TCRdb's version contains in-frame clones alone and is incomplete. V, J and clone size are those of that table, while D and trimming were read from the DNA. In the table there are hundreds of thousands of clones, about nine tenths of which are singletons. Trimming removed 6 bases at V and 5 bases at J, with 17 bases between. CDR1 is MNHEY and CDR2 is SVGAGI in the germline V gene. The CDR3 extends over 14 amino acids.

Input material: peripheral blood. This chain joins TRBV6-5 and TRBJ2-7, with a weak D call TRBD2 (6 bases). The receptor's source is a woman aged 25 to 39 with COVID-19, enrolled during active disease. This CDR3 is CASSTVDWRDEQYF. CDR3 DNA: TGTGCCAGCAGCACGGTGGACTGGAGGGACGAGCAGTACTTC.